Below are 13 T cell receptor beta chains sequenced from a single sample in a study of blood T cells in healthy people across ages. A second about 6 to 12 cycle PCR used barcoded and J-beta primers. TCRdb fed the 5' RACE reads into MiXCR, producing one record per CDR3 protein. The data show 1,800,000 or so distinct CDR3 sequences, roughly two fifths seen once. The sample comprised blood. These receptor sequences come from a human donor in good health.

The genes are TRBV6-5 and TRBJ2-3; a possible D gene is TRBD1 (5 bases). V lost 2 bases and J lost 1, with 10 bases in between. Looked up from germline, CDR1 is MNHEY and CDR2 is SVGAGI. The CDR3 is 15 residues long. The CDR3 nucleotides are TGTGCCAGCAGTTACACCCAGACAGGCACAGATACGCAGTATTTT. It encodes CASSYTQTGTDTQYF.

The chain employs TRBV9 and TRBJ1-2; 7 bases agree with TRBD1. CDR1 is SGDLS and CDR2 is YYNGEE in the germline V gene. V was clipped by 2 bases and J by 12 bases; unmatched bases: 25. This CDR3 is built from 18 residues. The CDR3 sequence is CASSVLRDSGLTDQGHTF. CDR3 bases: TGTGCCAGCAGCGTCCTCCGGGACAGCGGTCTTACCGACCAGGGCCACACCTTC.

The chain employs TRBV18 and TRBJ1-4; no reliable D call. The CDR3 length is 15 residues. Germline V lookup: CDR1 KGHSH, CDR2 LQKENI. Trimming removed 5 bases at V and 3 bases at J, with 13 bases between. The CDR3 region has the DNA TGTGCCAGCTCAAAGGGCCCTGCGGCTAATGAAAAACTGTTTTTT. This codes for CASSKGPAANEKLFF.

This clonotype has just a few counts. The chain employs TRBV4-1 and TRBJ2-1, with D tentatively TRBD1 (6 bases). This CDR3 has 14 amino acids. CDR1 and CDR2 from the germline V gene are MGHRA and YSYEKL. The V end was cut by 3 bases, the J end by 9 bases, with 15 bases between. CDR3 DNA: TGCGCCAGCAGCCAGCTAGGCAGGGGCGGTGAGCAGTTCTTC. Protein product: CASSQLGRGGEQFF.

The CDR3, as DNA: TGTGCCAGCAGCCCTGACAGCCGCGATCAGCCCCAGCATTTT. Translating it yields CASSPDSRDQPQHF. The genes are TRBV2 and TRBJ1-5, with a possible D match to TRBD1 (5 bases). The CDR3 has 14 amino acids. Between the trimmed V and J ends, which lost 6 bases and 5 bases, there was a span of 14 bases. The germline CDR1 and CDR2 sequences are SNHLY and FYNNEI.

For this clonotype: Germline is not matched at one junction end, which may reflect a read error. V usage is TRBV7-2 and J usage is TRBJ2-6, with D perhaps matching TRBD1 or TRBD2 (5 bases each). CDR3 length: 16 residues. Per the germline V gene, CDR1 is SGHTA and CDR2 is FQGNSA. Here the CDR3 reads CASSLWGRFGANVRTF. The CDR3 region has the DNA TGTGCCAGCAGCTTATGGGGACGGTTTGGGGCCAACGTCCGGACTTTC. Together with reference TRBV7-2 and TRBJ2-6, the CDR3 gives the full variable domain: GAGVSQSPSNKVTEKGKDVELRCDPISGHTALYWYRQSLGQGLEFLIYFQGNSAPDKSGLPSDRFSAERTGGSVSTLTIQRTQQEDSAVYLCASSLWGRFGANVRTFGAGSRLTVL.

The CDR3 here is CASSFHSGAYEQYF. CDR3 nucleotide sequence: TGTGCCAGCAGCTTTCACAGCGGGGCCTACGAGCAGTACTTC. V usage is TRBV7-9 and J usage is TRBJ2-7, with 7 bases that match TRBD2. Germline lookup yields CDR1 SEHNR and CDR2 FQNEAQ (reference sequence). This CDR3 contains 14 residues. J gave up 2 bases and V 3 bases, and 4 bases lay outside the gene matches.

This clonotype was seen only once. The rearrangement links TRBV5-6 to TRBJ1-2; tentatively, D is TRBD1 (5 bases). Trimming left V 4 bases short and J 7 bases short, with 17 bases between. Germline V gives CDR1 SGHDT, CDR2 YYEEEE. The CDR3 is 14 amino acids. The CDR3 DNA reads TGTGCCAGCAGCCCGGGGGTGGGGATCACTGGCTACACCTTC. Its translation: CASSPGVGITGYTF.

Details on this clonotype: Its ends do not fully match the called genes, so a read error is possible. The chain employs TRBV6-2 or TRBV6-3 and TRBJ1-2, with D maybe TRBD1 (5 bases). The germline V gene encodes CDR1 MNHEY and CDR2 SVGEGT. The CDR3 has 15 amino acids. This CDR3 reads CVSSGNFRTLYGYTF. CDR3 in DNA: TGTGTCAGCAGTGGTAACTTTAGGACACTCTATGGCTACACCTTC.

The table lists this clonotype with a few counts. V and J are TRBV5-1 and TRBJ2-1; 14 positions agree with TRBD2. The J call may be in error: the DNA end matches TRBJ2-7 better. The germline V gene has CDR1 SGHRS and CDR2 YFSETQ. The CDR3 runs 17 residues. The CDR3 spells CASSPTSGGASNNEQYF. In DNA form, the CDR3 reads TGCGCCAGCAGCCCGACTAGCGGGGGGGCATCAAACAATGAGCAGTACTTC.

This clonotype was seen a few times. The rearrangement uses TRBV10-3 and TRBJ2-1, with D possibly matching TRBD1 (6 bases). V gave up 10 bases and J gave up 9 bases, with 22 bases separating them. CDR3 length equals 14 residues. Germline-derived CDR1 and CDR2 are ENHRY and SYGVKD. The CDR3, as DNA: TGTGCCAGTAGGGACACGGGATTGATAGGTGAGCAGTTCTTC. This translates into CASRDTGLIGEQFF.

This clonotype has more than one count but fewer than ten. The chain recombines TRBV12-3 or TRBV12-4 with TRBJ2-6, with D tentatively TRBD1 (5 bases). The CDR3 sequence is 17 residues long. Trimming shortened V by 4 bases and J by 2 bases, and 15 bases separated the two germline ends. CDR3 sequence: CASSSRNRFPGANVLTF. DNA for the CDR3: TGTGCCAGCAGTTCCAGAAACAGGTTCCCTGGGGCCAACGTCCTGACTTTC.

This chain's CDR3 is CASDKLDSYEQYF. CDR3 sequence (DNA): TGCGCCAGCGACAAGCTTGACTCCTACGAGCAGTACTTC. The chain links TRBV5-1 to TRBJ2-7, with D hard to call. Germline V gene lookup returns CDR1 SGHRS and CDR2 YFSETQ. Trimming cost V 7 bases and J 0 bases, with 11 bases left between them. The CDR3 contains 13 residues.